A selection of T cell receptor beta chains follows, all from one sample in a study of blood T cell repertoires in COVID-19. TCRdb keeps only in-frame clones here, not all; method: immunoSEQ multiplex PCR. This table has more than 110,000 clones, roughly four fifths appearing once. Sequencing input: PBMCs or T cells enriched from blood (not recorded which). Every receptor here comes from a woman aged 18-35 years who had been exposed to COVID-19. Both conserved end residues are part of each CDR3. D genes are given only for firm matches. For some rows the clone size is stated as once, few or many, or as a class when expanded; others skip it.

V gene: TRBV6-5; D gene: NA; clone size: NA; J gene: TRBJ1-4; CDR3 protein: CASSSGGEKLFF; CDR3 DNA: TGTGCCAGCAGTTCGGGAGGGGAAAAACTGTTTTTT
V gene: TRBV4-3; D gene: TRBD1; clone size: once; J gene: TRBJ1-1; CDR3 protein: CASSPFYRGQEPGAFF; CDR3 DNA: TGCGCCAGCAGCCCCTTTTACAGGGGGCAGGAGCCGGGAGCTTTCTTT
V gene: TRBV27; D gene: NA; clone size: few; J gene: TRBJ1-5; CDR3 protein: CASRTGIQPQHF; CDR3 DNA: TGTGCCAGCAGGACCGGGATCCAGCCCCAGCATTTT
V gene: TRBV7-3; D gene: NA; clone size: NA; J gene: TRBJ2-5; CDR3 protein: CASSPDRQETQYF; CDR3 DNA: TGTGCCAGCAGCCCGGACAGACAAGAGACCCAGTACTTC
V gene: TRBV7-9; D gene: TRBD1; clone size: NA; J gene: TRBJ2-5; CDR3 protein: CASSQTGGKETQYF; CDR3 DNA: TGTGCCAGCAGCCAGACAGGGGGCAAAGAGACCCAGTACTTC
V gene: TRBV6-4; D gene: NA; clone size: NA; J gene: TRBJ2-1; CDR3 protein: CASSDTGTSNMNEQFF; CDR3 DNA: TGTGCCAGCAGTGACACCGGGACAAGCAATATGAATGAGCAGTTCTTC
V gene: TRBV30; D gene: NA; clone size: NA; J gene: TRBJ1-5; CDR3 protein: CAWAKTGSNQPQHF; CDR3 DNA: TGTGCCTGGGCAAAGACAGGAAGCAATCAGCCCCAGCATTTT
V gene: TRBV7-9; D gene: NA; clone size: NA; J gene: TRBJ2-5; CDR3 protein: CASSFTSGTQYF; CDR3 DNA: TGTGCCAGCAGCTTCACTTCGGGGACCCAGTACTTC
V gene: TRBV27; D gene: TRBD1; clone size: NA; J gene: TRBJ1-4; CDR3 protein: CASTRTGVNEKLFF; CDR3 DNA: TGTGCCAGCACTCGCACAGGGGTCAATGAAAAACTGTTTTTT
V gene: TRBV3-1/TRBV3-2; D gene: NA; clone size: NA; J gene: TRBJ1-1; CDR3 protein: CASSQQQHTEAFF; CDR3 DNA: TGTGCCAGCAGCCAACAACAGCACACTGAAGCTTTCTTT
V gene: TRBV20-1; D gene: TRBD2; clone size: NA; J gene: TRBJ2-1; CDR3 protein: CSASGTTSYNEQFF; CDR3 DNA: TGCAGTGCTAGTGGGACTACCTCCTACAATGAGCAGTTCTTC
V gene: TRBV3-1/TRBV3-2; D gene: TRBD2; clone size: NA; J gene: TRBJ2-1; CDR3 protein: CASSRAGLAGAISYNEQFF; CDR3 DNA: TGTGCCAGCAGCCGAGCGGGGCTAGCGGGAGCCATTTCCTACAATGAGCAGTTCTTC
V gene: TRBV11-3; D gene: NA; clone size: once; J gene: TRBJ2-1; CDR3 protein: CASSFRSSYNEQFF; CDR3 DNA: TGTGCCAGCAGCTTCCGTAGCTCCTACAATGAGCAGTTCTTC
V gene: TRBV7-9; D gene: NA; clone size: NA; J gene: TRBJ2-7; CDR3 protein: CASSSRDGLVYEQYF; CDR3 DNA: TGTGCCAGCAGCTCGCGGGACGGATTAGTATACGAGCAGTACTTC
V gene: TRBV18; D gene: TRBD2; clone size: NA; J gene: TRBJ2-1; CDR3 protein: CASSPAGTSGIGHEQFF; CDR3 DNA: TGTGCCAGCTCACCGGCCGGGACTAGCGGGATCGGGCATGAGCAGTTCTTC
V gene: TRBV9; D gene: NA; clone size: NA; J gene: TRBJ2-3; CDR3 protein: CASSVSLPGDSDTQYF; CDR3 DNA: TGTGCCAGCAGCGTCTCCCTGCCGGGGGATTCAGATACGCAGTATTTT
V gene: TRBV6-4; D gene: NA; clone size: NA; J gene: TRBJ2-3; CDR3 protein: CASSDKAESTDTQYF; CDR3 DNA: TGTGCCAGCAGTGACAAAGCGGAGAGCACAGATACGCAGTATTTT
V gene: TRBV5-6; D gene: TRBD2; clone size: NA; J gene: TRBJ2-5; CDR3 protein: CASTTRGLAGGETQYF; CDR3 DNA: TGTGCCAGCACCACAAGGGGTCTAGCGGGAGGAGAGACCCAGTACTTC
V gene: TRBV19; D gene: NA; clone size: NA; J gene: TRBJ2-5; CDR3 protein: CASSRQTQETQYF; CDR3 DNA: TGTGCCAGTAGTAGACAGACCCAAGAGACCCAGTACTTC